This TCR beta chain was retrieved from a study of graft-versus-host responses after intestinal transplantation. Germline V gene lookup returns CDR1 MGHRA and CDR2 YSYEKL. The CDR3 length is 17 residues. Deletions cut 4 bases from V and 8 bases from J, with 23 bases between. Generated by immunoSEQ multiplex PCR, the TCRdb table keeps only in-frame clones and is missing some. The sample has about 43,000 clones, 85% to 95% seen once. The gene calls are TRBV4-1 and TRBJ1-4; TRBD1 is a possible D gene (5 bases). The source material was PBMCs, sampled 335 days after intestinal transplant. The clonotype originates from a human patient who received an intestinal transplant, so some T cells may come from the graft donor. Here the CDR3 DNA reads TGCGCCAGCAGCCCTACCACGGGGGGGTTTCTTAGCGAAAAACTGTTTTTT. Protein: CASSPTTGGFLSEKLFF.